The 21 T cell receptor beta chains given below trace back to one sample, sequenced in a study of cytomegalovirus exposure and HLA in healthy donors. The PCR made use of 60 Vbeta and 13 Jbeta primers. The method was immunoSEQ multiplex PCR; TCRdb's version includes in-frame clones alone and lacks a portion of them. The sample contains tens of thousands of clones, approximately 78% of which appear only once. Material for sequencing was PBMCs. The source of these receptors is a woman in her 30s in good health and CMV-seronegative.

The V and J genes are TRBV30 and TRBJ2-2; TRBD1 aligns across 9 bases. This CDR3 is 13 amino acids long. The V segment lost 3 bases and the J segment 6 bases; nucleotides outside the gene matches: 2. Germline V gene sequence: CDR1 GTSNPN, CDR2 SVGIG (reference sequence). The CDR3 DNA is TGTGCCTGGAGCGGACAGGGGCCCGGGGAGCTGTTTTTT. Its translation is CAWSGQGPGELFF.

V and J are TRBV6-6 and TRBJ2-5; a possible D gene is TRBD2 (5 bases). V shed 4 bases and J shed 2 bases, with 11 bases lying between them. CDR3 length: 14 residues. Germline V gene lookup returns CDR1 MNHNY and CDR2 SVGAGI (reference sequence). CDR3 loop: CASSSPGTQETQYF. The DNA of the CDR3 is TGTGCCAGCAGTTCCCCGGGAACTCAAGAGACCCAGTACTTC.

V and J are TRBV19 and TRBJ1-5, with a weak D call TRBD1 (5 bases). The ends were cut back, 11 bases at V and 7 bases at J, with 9 bases in the middle. Germline-derived CDR1 and CDR2 are LNHDA and SQIVND (reference sequence). The CDR3 is made up of 10 amino acids. CDR3 region: CAGGGQPQHF. The CDR3, as DNA: TGTGCCGGGGGAGGCCAGCCCCAGCATTTT.

This clone was seen only a few times. The gene calls are TRBV18 and TRBJ2-1; 11 nucleotides agree with TRBD2. V lost 0 bases to trimming and J lost 3 bases; unmatched junction nucleotides: 1. Germline lookup yields CDR1 KGHSH and CDR2 LQKENI. The CDR3 is made up of 16 amino acids. Here the CDR3 reads CASSPPLAGGYNEQFF. The CDR3 DNA is TGTGCCAGCTCACCACCCCTAGCGGGGGGCTACAATGAGCAGTTCTTC.

This chain links TRBV5-1 with TRBJ1-2; a possible D gene is TRBD1 (6 bases). Germline loops: CDR1 SGHRS, CDR2 YFSETQ. The V end was cut by 4 bases, the J end by 2 bases, with 9 bases between. The CDR3 runs to 13 residues. The CDR3 sequence is CASSEGQNYGYTF. The CDR3 DNA reads TGCGCCAGCAGCGAGGGACAAAACTATGGCTACACCTTC.

This clone showed up just a few times. This chain connects TRBV19 to TRBJ1-4; 10 bases line up with TRBD1. Per the germline V gene, CDR1 is LNHDA and CDR2 is SQIVND (reference sequence). J was trimmed by 5 bases and V by 6 bases; bases with no gene match: 6. This CDR3 comprises 15 residues. The CDR3: CASSPRTGGNEKLFF. The CDR3 DNA reads as TGTGCCAGTAGCCCCCGGACAGGGGGAAATGAAAAACTGTTTTTT.

This clone was detected only a few times. This chain's CDR3 is CASSLNPDQPQHF. The CDR3 coding sequence is TGCGCCAGCAGCTTAAATCCAGATCAGCCCCAGCATTTT. The gene calls are TRBV5-1 and TRBJ1-5, with D unclear. The CDR3 runs to 13 residues. From germline, CDR1 is SGHRS and CDR2 YFSETQ. The ends were cut back, 2 bases at V and 5 bases at J, with 8 bases in the middle.

The chain combines TRBV28 with TRBJ2-7, with unresolved D. Trimming left V 2 bases short and J 4 bases short, with 9 bases between. The CDR3 is 13 amino acids. Germline V lookup: CDR1 MDHEN, CDR2 SYDVKM. As DNA, the CDR3 is TGTGCCAGCAGTTTACAGGAACCATACGAGCAGTACTTC. It encodes CASSLQEPYEQYF.

A few counts support this clone. The chain employs TRBV5-1 and TRBJ2-2, with a weak D call TRBD1 (6 bases). The CDR3 is 15 amino acids. Germline lookup yields CDR1 SGHRS and CDR2 YFSETQ. V was clipped by 4 bases and J by 3 bases, with 13 bases between them. The DNA for the CDR3 is TGCGCCAGCAGCACTAGGGGGATGGACACCGGGGAGCTGTTTTTT. Translation: CASSTRGMDTGELFF.

This rearrangement joins TRBV14 to TRBJ2-2; tentatively, D is TRBD2 (5 bases). Germline CDR1 and CDR2: SGHDN and FVKESK. V shed 2 bases and J shed 6 bases, with 10 bases lying between them. The CDR3 spans 14 residues. The CDR3 DNA reads as TGTGCCAGCAGCCAAACGCTAGCCTCCGGGGAGCTGTTTTTT. This translates into CASSQTLASGELFF.

This chain uses TRBV14 with TRBJ2-7; 9 bases line up with TRBD1. This CDR3 is 14 amino acids long. Unmatched junction bases numbered 3, after V lost 6 bases and J lost 0 bases. In germline, CDR1 is SGHDN, CDR2 FVKESK. DNA of the CDR3: TGTGCCAGCAGTGGGACAGGGAGCTCCTACGAGCAGTACTTC. Translating gives CASSGTGSSYEQYF.

The sample holds a few counts of this clone. This chain joins TRBV19 and TRBJ2-1, with D perhaps TRBD2 (6 bases). V lost 7 bases, J lost 4 bases, and 14 bases lay in between. CDR3 length equals 14 residues. The V gene's germline CDR1 is LNHDA and CDR2 SQIVND (reference sequence). The CDR3 DNA reads as TGTGCCAGTACGGCGGGGCGCCTATACAATGAGCAGTTCTTC. This encodes CASTAGRLYNEQFF.

This rearrangement joins TRBV29-1 to TRBJ2-7; D gene uncertain. V was pared by 2 bases and J by 6 bases, with 11 bases between. Germline V gene lookup returns CDR1 SQVTM and CDR2 ANQGSEA. This CDR3 has 12 residues. The CDR3 nucleotides are TGCAGCGTTGAAACCCTCTCCGGCGAGCAGTACTTC. This sequence encodes CSVETLSGEQYF.

This chain connects TRBV10-3 to TRBJ1-5; possibly TRBD1 for D (5 bases). Trimming pared 8 bases from V and 1 base from J, leaving 9 bases between. The CDR3 loop spans 13 amino acids. The V gene's germline CDR1 is ENHRY and CDR2 SYGVKD. CDR3 region: CAIQGESNQPQHF. In DNA form, the CDR3 reads TGTGCCATCCAGGGCGAGAGCAATCAGCCCCAGCATTTT.

The DNA for the CDR3 is TGTGCCAGCAGCTTAAATAGCGGGGGGGCCGCCGAGCAGTACTTC. Protein sequence: CASSLNSGGAAEQYF. The rearrangement links TRBV7-2 to TRBJ2-7; 11 bases align to TRBD2. Germline V gives CDR1 SGHTA, CDR2 FQGNSA. The V and J ends lost 2 bases and 6 bases, in that order; junction bases with no gene match: 6. The CDR3 is 15 amino acids.

This chain joins TRBV6-5 and TRBJ1-2, with D unresolved. Germline V gene data show CDR1 as MNHEY and CDR2 as SVGAGI. CDR3 length: 14 amino acids. The V end was cut by 5 bases, the J end by 6 bases, with 16 bases between. The CDR3 protein is CASSGGRRRDGYTF. CDR3 DNA sequence: TGTGCCAGCAGTGGAGGTCGGCGGCGGGATGGCTACACCTTC.

The chain couples TRBV6-5 to TRBJ2-1; no clear D. From germline, CDR1 is MNHEY and CDR2 SVGAGI. This CDR3 comprises 11 residues. Trimming removed 3 bases at V and 9 bases at J, with 6 bases between. The CDR3 reads CASSYFSEQFF. As DNA, the CDR3 is TGTGCCAGCAGTTATTTTAGTGAGCAGTTCTTC.

This chain joins TRBV30 and TRBJ1-1; D is uncertain. With 0 bases removed from V and 1 base from J, the gap between germline ends came to 6 bases. This CDR3 has 13 residues. CDR1 is GTSNPN and CDR2 is SVGIG in the germline V gene (reference sequence). DNA for the CDR3: TGTGCCTGGAGTGTACAGACGAACACTGAAGCTTTCTTT. This encodes CAWSVQTNTEAFF.

This chain uses TRBV5-6 with TRBJ2-1, with D tentatively TRBD2 (5 bases). The germline V gene has CDR1 SGHDT and CDR2 YYEEEE. CDR3 length: 14 residues. V lost 0 bases to trimming and J lost 9 bases, with 13 bases between them. The CDR3: CASSLGWLGAEQFF. The CDR3 DNA follows: TGTGCCAGCAGCTTGGGCTGGCTGGGAGCTGAGCAGTTCTTC.

The chain joins TRBV5-4 to TRBJ2-2; D possibly corresponds to TRBD1 (6 bases). Looked up from germline, CDR1 is SGHNT and CDR2 is YYREEE (reference sequence). V lost 0 bases and J lost 1, with 7 bases in between. This CDR3 spans 15 amino acids. CDR3 sequence: CASSLDRVNTGELFF. As DNA, the CDR3 is TGTGCCAGCAGCTTGGACAGGGTGAACACCGGGGAGCTGTTTTTT.

The rearrangement uses TRBV4-2 and TRBJ2-5; tentatively, D is TRBD2 (5 bases). Trimming removed 0 bases from V and 4 bases from J, with 12 bases in between. This CDR3 is built from 15 residues. The germline gives CDR1 LGHNA, CDR2 YNFKEQ. CDR3 bases: TGTGCCAGCAGCCAAGAATGGGCCGGAGGAGAGACCCAGTACTTC. This sequence encodes CASSQEWAGGETQYF.